This TCR beta chain was observed in a study of identical twins. Template switching introduced a universal primer site, and the cDNA bore unique molecular identifiers. TCRdb ran MiXCR on the 5' RACE reads and lists one entry per CDR3 protein. In the table there are some 660,000 distinct CDR3 sequences, 8.6% of which are singletons. This CDR3 spans 14 amino acids. Trimming left V 5 bases short and J 5 bases short, with 15 bases between. Germline V gene lookup returns CDR1 LNHNV and CDR2 YYDKDF (reference sequence). These data were also reused for a study on yellow fever vaccine responses in identical twins.

The chain recombines TRBV15 with TRBJ2-5; D gene ambiguous. Material: PBMCs. This sequence originates from a woman under 30 in good health. The CDR3 region has the DNA TGTGCCACCAGCTGGAGCCCCATTGCGGAGACCCAGTACTTC. It codes for CATSWSPIAETQYF.